This paragraph covers one T cell receptor (beta chain) sequence. Given a much more abundant clone one base away, this may be a read error. The CDR3 sequence is 14 residues long. Germline V gene data show CDR1 as SGHTA and CDR2 as FQGNSA. Trimming stripped 2 bases from V and 7 bases from J, with 12 bases between. Roughly 10 milliliters of peripheral blood were drawn from each donor into EDTA-treated tubes. This record comes from a study of blood T cells in healthy people across ages. The authors ran a second PCR of roughly 6 to 11 cycles using a sample-barcoded 5' primer and a J-beta primer mix. TCRdb reprocessed the 5' RACE reads via MiXCR and lists one record per CDR3 protein. The repertoire has approximately 960,000 distinct CDR3 sequences, 25% to 30% of them found once; the top ten carry roughly a tenth. Another study also made use of these data, one on T cells of mothers and their children. That paper notes: The donors comprised a handful of children and their three healthy Caucasian mothers.

The V call is TRBV7-2, the J call TRBJ2-1; tentative D call: TRBD1 (6 bases). The sequenced material came from blood. This receptor was identified in a middle-aged woman in good health. The CDR3 region has the DNA TGTGCCAGCAGCTTAACCGGACAGCGTAATGAGCAGTTCTTC. The encoded protein is CASSLTGQRNEQFF.